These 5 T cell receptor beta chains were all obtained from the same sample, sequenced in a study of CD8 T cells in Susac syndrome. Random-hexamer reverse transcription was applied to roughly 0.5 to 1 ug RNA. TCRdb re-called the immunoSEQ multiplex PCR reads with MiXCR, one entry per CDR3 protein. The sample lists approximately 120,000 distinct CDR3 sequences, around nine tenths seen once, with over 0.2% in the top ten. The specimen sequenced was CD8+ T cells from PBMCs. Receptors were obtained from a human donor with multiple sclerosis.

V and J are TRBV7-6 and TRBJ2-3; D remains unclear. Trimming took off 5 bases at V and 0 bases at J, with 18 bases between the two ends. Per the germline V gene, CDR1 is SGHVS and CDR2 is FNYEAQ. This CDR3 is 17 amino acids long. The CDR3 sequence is CASSRHLTTSSTDTQYF. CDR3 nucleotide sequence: TGTGCCAGCAGCCGCCACCTTACTACGTCTAGCACAGATACGCAGTATTTT.

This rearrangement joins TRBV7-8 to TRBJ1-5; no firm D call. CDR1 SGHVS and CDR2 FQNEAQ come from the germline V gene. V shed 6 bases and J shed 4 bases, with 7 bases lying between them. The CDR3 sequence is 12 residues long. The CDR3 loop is CASSPDNQPQHF. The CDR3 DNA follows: TGTGCCAGCAGTCCCGATAATCAGCCCCAGCATTTT.

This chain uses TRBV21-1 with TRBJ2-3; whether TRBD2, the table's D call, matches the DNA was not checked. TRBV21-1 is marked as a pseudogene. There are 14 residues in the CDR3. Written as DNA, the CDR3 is TGTGCCAGCAGTGGGGACTCGAAAACAGATACGCAGTATTTT. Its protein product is CASSGDSKTDTQYF.

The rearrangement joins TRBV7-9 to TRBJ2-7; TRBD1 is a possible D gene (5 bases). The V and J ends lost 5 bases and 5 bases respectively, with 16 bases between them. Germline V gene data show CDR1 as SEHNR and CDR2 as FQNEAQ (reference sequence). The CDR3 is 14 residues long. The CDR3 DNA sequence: TGTGCCAGCAGCCTAACAGGTGACAACGACGAGCAGTACTTC. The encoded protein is CASSLTGDNDEQYF. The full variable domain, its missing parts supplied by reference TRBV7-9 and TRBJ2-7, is DTGVSQNPRHKITKRGQNVTFRCDPISEHNRLYWYRQTLGQGPEFLTYFQNEAQLEKSRLLSDRFSAERPKGSFSTLEIQRTEQGDSAMYLCASSLTGDNDEQYFGPGTRLTVT.

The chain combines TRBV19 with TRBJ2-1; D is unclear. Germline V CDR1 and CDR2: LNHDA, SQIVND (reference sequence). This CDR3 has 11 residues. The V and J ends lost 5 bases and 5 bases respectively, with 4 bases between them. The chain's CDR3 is CASSADNEQFF. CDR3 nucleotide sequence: TGTGCCAGTAGTGCAGACAATGAGCAGTTCTTC.